These T cell receptor beta chains were read from a single sample in a study of post-analysis software for immune sequencing data. TCRdb independently ran MiXCR on the PCR reads; one entry per CDR3 protein. The sample consists of 650,000 to 850,000 distinct CDR3 sequences, about 53% of them appearing once. The sequenced material came from blood. Every receptor here comes from a girl aged 5 to 17 with multiple sclerosis. Both conserved end residues are part of each CDR3. A D gene is named only where the DNA matches it firmly. Clone size appears in some rows only: once, few, many, or a class for an expanded clone.

d_call j_call v_call clone_size cdr3_aa cdr3_nt
TRBD1 TRBJ1-2 TRBV9 . CASSVLQGANYGYTF TGTGCCAGCAGCGTTCTACAGGGGGCAAACTATGGCTACACCTTC
. TRBJ2-5 TRBV20-1 . CSAREAGPGEQYF TGCAGTGCTAGAGAGGCAGGGCCAGGGGAGCAGTACTTC
. TRBJ1-4 TRBV6-5 few CASSSEGGINEKLFF TGTGCCAGCAGTTCAGAGGGAGGAATTAATGAAAAACTGTTTTTT
. TRBJ2-7 TRBV15 . CATSTYPTTEFSYEQYF TGTGCCACCAGCACCTACCCAACGACAGAGTTCTCCTACGAGCAGTACTTC
. TRBJ2-7 TRBV6-6 few CASSFTGQDYSYEQYF TGTGCCAGCAGTTTCACTGGACAGGACTACTCCTACGAGCAGTACTTC
. TRBJ2-3 TRBV20-1 few CSARFGEGTQYF TGCAGTGCTAGATTCGGCGAAGGTACGCAGTATTTT
. TRBJ2-1 TRBV20-1 . CSASRDGSYNEQFF TGCAGTGCTAGCCGGGACGGCTCCTACAATGAGCAGTTCTTC
TRBD1 TRBJ1-2 TRBV6-5 . CASSYFPGQGGAGYTF TGTGCCAGCAGTTACTTTCCGGGACAGGGAGGTGCTGGCTACACCTTC
. TRBJ2-5 TRBV5-1 . CASSNRQRTYQETQYF TGCGCCAGCAGCAACAGACAACGAACGTACCAAGAGACCCAGTACTTC
. TRBJ2-7 TRBV12-3/TRBV12-4 many CASSVEMWSEQYF TGTGCCAGCAGTGTGGAAATGTGGTCCGAGCAGTACTTC
. TRBJ2-7 TRBV29-1 . CSVGRLLSPYNEQYF TGCAGCGTTGGGAGACTCCTGAGCCCCTACAATGAGCAGTACTTC
TRBD1 TRBJ2-5 TRBV3-1 . CASSQVITGTEETQYF TGTGCCAGCAGCCAAGTTATCACCGGGACAGAAGAGACCCAGTACTTC
. TRBJ2-7 TRBV11-3 once CASSLDGNPYEQYF TGTGCCAGCAGCTTAGACGGGAACCCCTACGAGCAGTACTTC
TRBD1 TRBJ2-6 TRBV7-2 . CASSSRDRATSGANVLTF TGTGCCAGCAGCTCCAGGGACAGGGCGACCTCTGGGGCCAACGTCCTGACTTTC
. TRBJ2-7 TRBV5-1 . CASSRDDTSSYEQYF TGCGCCAGCAGCCGGGACGACACGAGCTCCTACGAGCAGTACTTC
TRBD1 TRBJ2-4 TRBV7-3 many CASSSPEGDRASNIQYF TGTGCCAGCAGCTCACCCGAAGGCGACAGGGCGTCAAACATTCAGTACTTC
TRBD2 TRBJ2-3 TRBV7-3 few CASSSVLAGGTDTQYF TGTGCCAGCAGCTCGGTCCTAGCGGGGGGTACAGATACGCAGTATTTT
TRBD2 TRBJ2-6 TRBV6-5 . CASKGSGSSGANVLTF TGTGCCAGCAAAGGTAGCGGGAGCTCTGGGGCCAACGTCCTGACTTTC
. TRBJ2-3 TRBV20-1 . CSALTMPLSTDTQYF TGCAGTGCTCTGACAATGCCCTTAAGCACAGATACGCAGTATTTT
. TRBJ1-1 TRBV5-4 few CASSLGGTTFTEAFF TGTGCCAGCAGCTTGGGGGGGACAACGTTCACTGAAGCTTTCTTT
TRBD1 TRBJ1-5 TRBV7-3 . CASSAAGGLNQPQHF TGTGCCAGCAGCGCCGCAGGGGGACTCAATCAGCCCCAGCATTTT
. TRBJ2-4 TRBV15 . CATSRAWGENIQYF TGTGCCACCAGCAGAGCTTGGGGGGAAAACATTCAGTACTTC
. TRBJ2-5 TRBV10-3 . CAISGDGGSQETQYF TGTGCCATCAGTGGTGACGGGGGATCCCAAGAGACCCAGTACTTC
TRBD2 TRBJ2-5 TRBV6-1 . CASNSATGGWETQYF TGTGCCAGCAATTCAGCGACCGGGGGGTGGGAGACCCAGTACTTC
TRBD1 TRBJ2-7 TRBV10-3 few CAISESQGAYEQYF TGTGCCATCAGTGAGTCACAGGGGGCTTACGAGCAGTACTTC
. TRBJ1-6 TRBV9 . CASSPWSGGLMDAGNSPLHF TGTGCCAGCAGCCCCTGGTCCGGGGGGCTCATGGATGCGGGTAATTCACCCCTCCACTTT
. TRBJ2-3 TRBV2 few CASSTLGGRTDTQYF TGTGCCAGCAGCACTTTAGGGGGACGCACAGATACGCAGTATTTT
. TRBJ1-2 TRBV25-1 . CASSEYPGGYGYTF TGTGCCAGCAGTGAATATCCGGGCGGCTATGGCTACACCTTC
. TRBJ2-7 TRBV4-1 few CASSQDWAGSSYEQYF TGCGCCAGCAGCCAAGATTGGGCAGGGAGCTCCTACGAGCAGTACTTC
. TRBJ2-1 TRBV7-2 few CASSLAERSYNEQFF TGTGCCAGCAGCTTAGCGGAGAGGTCCTACAATGAGCAGTTCTTC
. TRBJ2-2 TRBV10-3 once CAISQLNGSPGSGELFF TGTGCCATCAGTCAGTTAAACGGATCCCCAGGGTCCGGGGAGCTGTTTTTT
TRBD1 TRBJ2-3 TRBV2 . CASRGQGKRARWSTDTQYF TGTGCCAGCAGGGGACAGGGGAAGAGGGCCCGTTGGAGCACAGATACGCAGTATTTT
. TRBJ2-5 TRBV29-1 few CSVRQEGETQYF TGCAGCGTTCGACAGGAGGGGGAGACCCAGTACTTC
. TRBJ2-1 TRBV20-1 few CSARDPLRATYNEQFF TGCAGTGCTAGAGATCCCCTGAGGGCCACCTACAATGAGCAGTTCTTC
. TRBJ1-5 TRBV29-1 . CSVVPGPSNQPQHF TGCAGCGTCGTCCCGGGACCTAGCAATCAGCCCCAGCATTTT
. TRBJ2-7 TRBV6-5 few CASSRRDHYEQYF TGTGCCAGCAGCCGAAGGGACCACTACGAGCAGTACTTC
TRBD1 TRBJ2-5 TRBV20-1 . CSALQGPQETQYF TGCAGTGCTTTACAGGGGCCACAAGAGACCCAGTACTTC
. TRBJ2-5 TRBV12-3/TRBV12-4 few CASSLDSDGETQYF TGTGCCAGCAGCTTGGACAGCGATGGAGAGACCCAGTACTTC
TRBD1 TRBJ1-1 TRBV5-1 . CASSLTPQGGMNTEAFF TGCGCCAGCAGCTTGACGCCCCAGGGGGGCATGAACACTGAAGCTTTCTTT
. TRBJ1-1 TRBV4-1 . CASTPVVEGNTEAFF TGCGCCAGCACCCCCGTCGTCGAGGGGAACACTGAAGCTTTCTTT
TRBD2 TRBJ2-5 TRBV5-1 . CASSLGTSDKKETQYF TGCGCCAGCAGCTTGGGGACTAGCGATAAGAAGGAGACCCAGTACTTC
TRBD1 TRBJ1-1 TRBV27 . CASSRPGGSTEAYF TGTGCCAGCAGCCGCCCAGGGGGCTCAACTGAAGCTTACTTT
TRBD2 TRBJ2-1 TRBV5-6 . CASSLRTSGRYNEQFF TGTGCCAGCAGCTTGCGGACTAGCGGGAGGTACAATGAGCAGTTCTTC